The present T cell receptor beta chain was sequenced within a study of cytomegalovirus exposure and HLA in healthy donors. Study-wide background: Early released data had 65 million to 100 million unique TCRs, all coming from HLA-typed donors. Study-level findings and limits: TCR beta V segments were, for the most part, productive about 87% or about 30% of the time in an earlier analysis. The study found most TCR sequences rare, yet found some public TCRs in many donors. Researchers reportedly found TCR beta sequences accurately predicted most subjects' HLA-A and HLA-B alleles.

The CDR3 is 14 residues long. CDR1 and CDR2 from the germline V gene are KGHSH and LQKENI. This clone has just a few counts. Its cognate antigen is unknown. PCR used 60 Vbeta primers and 13 Jbeta primers. Sequencing was performed with immunoSEQ multiplex PCR; in TCRdb, only in-frame clones are kept and a portion is missing. The sample has approximately 100,000 clones; over 60% are singletons. Sequencing was done on a sample of PBMCs. This sequence joins TRBV18 and TRBJ2-5, with unresolved D. Judging by the DNA end, TRBJ2-7 fits better; the J call may be wrong. The TCR sequence derives from a female donor in good health and CMV-seronegative. The CDR3 spells CASSPHSSTYEQYF. CDR3 bases: TGTGCCAGCTCACCTCACAGCTCAACCTACGAGCAGTACTTC.